This T cell receptor (beta chain) was sequenced during a study of human T cells and chemical hapten exposure. One entry per CDR3 protein, called by TCRdb with MiXCR from the RACE reads. The sample holds about 120,000 distinct CDR3 sequences, around 11% seen once. This clonotype was seen a few times. With 6 bases removed from V and 0 bases from J, the gap between germline ends came to 8 bases. Germline CDR1 is SGHRS and CDR2 is YFSETQ. The CDR3 is made up of 13 amino acids. The sample's time point: patch test 3, about 24 weeks after DPC sensitization. Treatment noted: therapeutic diphenylcyclopropenone sensitization with weekly scalp DPC. The authors' total RNA extraction used unfractionated whole blood.

This receptor was identified in a woman between 50 and 59 years old with alopecia areata. Some clones in this sample may be carry-over from other donors' samples. Sequencing was performed on whole blood, taken in connection with sensitization to the hapten diphenylcyclopropenone (DPC). The chain has TRBV5-1 and TRBJ2-3; D call uncertain. The CDR3 sequence: CASTDGSTDTQYF. Written as DNA, the CDR3 is TGCGCCAGCACAGACGGGAGCACAGATACGCAGTATTTT.